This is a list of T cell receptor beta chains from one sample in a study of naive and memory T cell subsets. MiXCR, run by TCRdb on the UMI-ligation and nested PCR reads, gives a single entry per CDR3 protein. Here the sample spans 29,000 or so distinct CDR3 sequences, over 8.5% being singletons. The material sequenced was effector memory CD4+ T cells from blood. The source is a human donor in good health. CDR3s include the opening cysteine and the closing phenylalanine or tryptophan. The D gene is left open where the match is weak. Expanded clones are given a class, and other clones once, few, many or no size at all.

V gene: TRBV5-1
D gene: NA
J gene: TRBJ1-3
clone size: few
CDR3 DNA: TGCGCCAGCAGCTTGGCAGCCTCTGGAAACACCATATATTTT
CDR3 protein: CASSLAASGNTIYF

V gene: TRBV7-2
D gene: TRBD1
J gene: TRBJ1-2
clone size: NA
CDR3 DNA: TGTGCCAGCAGCGTCCGGGACAGGGACCACTATGGCTACACCTTC
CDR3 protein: CASSVRDRDHYGYTF

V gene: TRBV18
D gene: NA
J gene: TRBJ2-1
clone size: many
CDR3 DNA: TGTGCCAGCTCACCACCGACAGGCTCATGGGATGAGCAGTTCTTC
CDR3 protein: CASSPPTGSWDEQFF

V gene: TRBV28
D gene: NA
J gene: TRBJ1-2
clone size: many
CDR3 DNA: TGTGCCGCGAAGAGGGTTAACTATGGCTACACCTTC
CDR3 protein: CAAKRVNYGYTF

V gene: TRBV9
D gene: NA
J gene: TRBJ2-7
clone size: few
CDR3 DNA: TGTGCCAGCAGCCCCCAGACAGCCTACGAGCAGTACTTC
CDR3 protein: CASSPQTAYEQYF

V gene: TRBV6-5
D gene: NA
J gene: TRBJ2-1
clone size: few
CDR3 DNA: TGTGCCAGCAGCAGATCGGGTCGGGTCGGAAATGAGCAGTTCTTC
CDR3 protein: CASSRSGRVGNEQFF

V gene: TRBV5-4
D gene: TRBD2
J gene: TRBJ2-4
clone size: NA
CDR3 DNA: TGTGCCAGCAGCCGCCCGAGGGAGGGCATTCAGTACTTC
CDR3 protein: CASSRPREGIQYF

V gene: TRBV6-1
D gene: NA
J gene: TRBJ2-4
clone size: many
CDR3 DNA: TGTGCCAGCAGCGGGGGAGGACAGCAAAACATTCAGTACTTC
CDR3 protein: CASSGGGQQNIQYF

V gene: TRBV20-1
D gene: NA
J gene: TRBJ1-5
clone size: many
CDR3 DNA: TGCAGTGCTAGAGAAGCCAATCAGCCCCAGCATTTT
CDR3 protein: CSAREANQPQHF

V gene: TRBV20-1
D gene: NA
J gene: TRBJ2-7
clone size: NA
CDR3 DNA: TGCAGTGCTAGAGCGGCGGGACCCTCCTACGAGCAGTACTTC
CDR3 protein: CSARAAGPSYEQYF

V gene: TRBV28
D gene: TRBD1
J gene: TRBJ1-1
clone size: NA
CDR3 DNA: TGTGCCAGCAGTTTAACAATCCGGACAGGGGGCATAAGGACTGAAGCTTTCTTT
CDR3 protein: CASSLTIRTGGIRTEAFF

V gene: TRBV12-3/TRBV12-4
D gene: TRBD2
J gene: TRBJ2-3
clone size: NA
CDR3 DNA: TGTGCCAGCAGTTTCGACTGGGGGGGTGCAGATACGCAGTATTTT
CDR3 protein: CASSFDWGGADTQYF

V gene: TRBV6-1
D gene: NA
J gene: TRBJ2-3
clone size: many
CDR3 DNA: TGTGCCAGCAGTGGAAGACAAAATTTGGGCACAGATACGCAGTATTTT
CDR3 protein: CASSGRQNLGTDTQYF

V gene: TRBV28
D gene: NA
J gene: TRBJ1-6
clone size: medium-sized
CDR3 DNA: TGTGCCAGCAAAAGGGCCAGGAACTTTAATTCACCCCTCCACTTT
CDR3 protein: CASKRARNFNSPLHF

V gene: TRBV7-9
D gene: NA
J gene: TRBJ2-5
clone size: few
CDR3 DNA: TGTGCCAGCAGCTTAGCAGGGGCCTTCCAAGAGACCCAGTACTTC
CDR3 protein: CASSLAGAFQETQYF

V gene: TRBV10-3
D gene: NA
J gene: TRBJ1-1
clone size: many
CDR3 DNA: TGTGCCATCAGCCGAGGACAGCTGAACACTGAAGCTTTCTTT
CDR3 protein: CAISRGQLNTEAFF

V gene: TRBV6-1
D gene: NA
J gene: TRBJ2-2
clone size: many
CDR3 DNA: TGTGCCAGCAGTGAAGGGAGAGCCGGGGAGCTGTTTTTT
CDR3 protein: CASSEGRAGELFF

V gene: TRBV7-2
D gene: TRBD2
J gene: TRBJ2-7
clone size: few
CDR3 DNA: TGTGCCAGCAGCTTAGTGGCCACTAGCGGAAACTACGAGCAGTACTTC
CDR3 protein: CASSLVATSGNYEQYF

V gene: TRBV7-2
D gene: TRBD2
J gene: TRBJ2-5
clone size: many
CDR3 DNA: TGTGCCAGCAGCGACACTAGCGGGGGGGAGACCCAGTACTTC
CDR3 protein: CASSDTSGGETQYF

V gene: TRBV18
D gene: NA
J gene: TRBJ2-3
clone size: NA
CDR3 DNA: TGTGCCAGCTCACCACAGGGGATCGAGTATACGCAGTATTTT
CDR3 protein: CASSPQGIEYTQYF

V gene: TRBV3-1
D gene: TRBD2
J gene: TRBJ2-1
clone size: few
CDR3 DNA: TGTGCCAGCAGCACCACTAGCGGGAGGAGTGGAGAGCAGTTCTTC
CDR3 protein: CASSTTSGRSGEQFF

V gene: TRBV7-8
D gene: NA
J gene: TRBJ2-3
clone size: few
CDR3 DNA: TGTGCCAGCAGCCCGGGACTCCTAGCGCAGTATTTT
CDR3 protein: CASSPGLLAQYF

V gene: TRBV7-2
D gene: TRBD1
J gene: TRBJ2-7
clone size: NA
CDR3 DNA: TGTGCCAGCTGTCGAGAGACAGGGGGGTACGAGCAGTACTTC
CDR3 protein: CASCRETGGYEQYF

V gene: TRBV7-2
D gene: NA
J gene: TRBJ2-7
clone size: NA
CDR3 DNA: TGTGCCAGCAGCTTAAATTTTGTGTACGAGCAGTACTTC
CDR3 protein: CASSLNFVYEQYF

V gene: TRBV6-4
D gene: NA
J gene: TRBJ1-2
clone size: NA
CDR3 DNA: TGTGCCAGCATTCCGAGCAAGGGGGACTACTATGGCTACACCTTC
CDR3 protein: CASIPSKGDYYGYTF

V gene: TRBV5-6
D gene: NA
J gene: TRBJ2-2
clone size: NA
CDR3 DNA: TGTGCCAGCAGCTTGTTGAACGCGGGACCGAACACCGGGGAGCTGTTTTTT
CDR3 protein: CASSLLNAGPNTGELFF

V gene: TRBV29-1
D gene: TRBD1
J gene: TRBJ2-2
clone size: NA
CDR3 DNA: TGCAGCGTTCCCACACAGGGGGCAGATAGCACCGGGGAGCTGTTTTTT
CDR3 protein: CSVPTQGADSTGELFF

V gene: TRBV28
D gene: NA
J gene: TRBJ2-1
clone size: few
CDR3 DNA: TGTGCCACCACCGTTCGGAGGGAAGAGCAGTTCTTC
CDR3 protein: CATTVRREEQFF

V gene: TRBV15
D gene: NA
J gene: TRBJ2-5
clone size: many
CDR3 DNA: TGTGCCACCAGCAGAGATGGCGGGGCAAGGCAAGAGACCCAGTACTTC
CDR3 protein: CATSRDGGARQETQYF

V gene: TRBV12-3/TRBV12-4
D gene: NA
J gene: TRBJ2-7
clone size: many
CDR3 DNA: TGTGCCAGCAGGTACGGACAGCAGACCTCCTACGAGCAGTACTTC
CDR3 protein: CASRYGQQTSYEQYF

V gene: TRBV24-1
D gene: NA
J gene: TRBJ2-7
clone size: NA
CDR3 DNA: TGTGCCACCAGTGACCCCAGGGCGAGCTCCTACGAGCAGTACTTC
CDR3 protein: CATSDPRASSYEQYF

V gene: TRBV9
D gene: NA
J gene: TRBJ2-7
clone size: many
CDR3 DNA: TGTGCCAGCAGCCCTCAACAGAACTACGAGCAGTACTTC
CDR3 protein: CASSPQQNYEQYF

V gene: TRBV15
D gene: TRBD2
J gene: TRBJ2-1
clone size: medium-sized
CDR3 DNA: TGTGCCACCAGGCGGGGGGGGCTAGCGGGGGTTATCTCCTACAATGAGCAGTTCTTC
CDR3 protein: CATRRGGLAGVISYNEQFF

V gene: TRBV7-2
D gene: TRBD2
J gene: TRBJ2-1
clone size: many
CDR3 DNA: TGTGCCAGCAGCTCAAGGGGACTAGCGGGAGCAGATGAGCAGTTCTTC
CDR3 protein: CASSSRGLAGADEQFF

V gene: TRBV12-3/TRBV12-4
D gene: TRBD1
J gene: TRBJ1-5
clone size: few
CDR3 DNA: TGTGCCAGCAGGACAGGGGAGTCTCAGCCCCAGCATTTT
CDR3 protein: CASRTGESQPQHF

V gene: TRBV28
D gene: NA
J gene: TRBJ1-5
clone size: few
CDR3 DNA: TGTGCCAGCAAGACCTTCAGGGGCAATCAGCCCCAGCATTTT
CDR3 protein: CASKTFRGNQPQHF

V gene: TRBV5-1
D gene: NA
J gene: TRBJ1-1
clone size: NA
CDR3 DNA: TGCGCCAGCAGCTTGGCCCCGCAGAACACTGAAGCTTTCTTT
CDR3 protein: CASSLAPQNTEAFF

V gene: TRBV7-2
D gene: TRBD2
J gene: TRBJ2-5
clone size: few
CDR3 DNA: TGTGCCAGCAGCTCTGGACTAGCGGGAGGGCGGGAGACCCAGTACTTC
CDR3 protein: CASSSGLAGGRETQYF

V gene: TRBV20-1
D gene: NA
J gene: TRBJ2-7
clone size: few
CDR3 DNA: TGCAGTGCCAGGGGCGGGACCTTAAGCAGCTACGAGCAGTACTTC
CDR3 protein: CSARGGTLSSYEQYF

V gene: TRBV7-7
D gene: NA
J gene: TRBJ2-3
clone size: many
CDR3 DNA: TGTGCCAGCAGCACCGGGACTCCAGATACGCAGTATTTT
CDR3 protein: CASSTGTPDTQYF

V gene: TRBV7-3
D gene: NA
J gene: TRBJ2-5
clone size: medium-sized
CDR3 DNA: TGTGCCAGCAGCTTAAGGCTAGGGGAGACCCAGTACTTC
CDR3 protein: CASSLRLGETQYF

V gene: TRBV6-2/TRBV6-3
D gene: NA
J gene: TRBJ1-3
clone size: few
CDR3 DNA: TGTGCCAGCAGTTCGGACGGATACTCTGGAAACACCATATATTTT
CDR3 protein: CASSSDGYSGNTIYF

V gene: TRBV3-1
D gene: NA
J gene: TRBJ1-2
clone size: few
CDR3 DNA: TGTGCCAGCAGCCTGGGCCCGGAGTCATACACCTTC
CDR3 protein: CASSLGPESYTF

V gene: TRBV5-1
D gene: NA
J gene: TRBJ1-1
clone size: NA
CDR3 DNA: TGCGCCAGCAGCTTGTCCGGGCCTGAAGCTTTCTTT
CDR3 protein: CASSLSGPEAFF

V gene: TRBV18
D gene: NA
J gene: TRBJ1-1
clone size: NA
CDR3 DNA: TGTGCCAGCTCACCAGGGGGTTTGAACACTGAAGCTTTCTTT
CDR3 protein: CASSPGGLNTEAFF

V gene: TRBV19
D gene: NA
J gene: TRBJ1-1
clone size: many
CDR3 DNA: TGTGCCAGTAGTCGCCTCAACGGGATCGAGATAACTGAAGCTTTCTTT
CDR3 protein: CASSRLNGIEITEAFF

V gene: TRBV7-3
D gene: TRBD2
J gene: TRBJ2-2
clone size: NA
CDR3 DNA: TGTGCCAGCAGTCCCACCGGGGGGGCTAAGACCGGGGAGCTGTTTTTT
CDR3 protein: CASSPTGGAKTGELFF

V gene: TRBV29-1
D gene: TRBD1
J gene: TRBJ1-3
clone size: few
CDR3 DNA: TGCAGCGTTGCGACAGGGGCTGGAAACACCATATATTTT
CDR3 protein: CSVATGAGNTIYF

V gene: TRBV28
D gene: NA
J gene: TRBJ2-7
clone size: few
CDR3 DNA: TGTGCCAGCAGTTCACGGGGCGCCCTATCCTACGAGCAGTACTTC
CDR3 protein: CASSSRGALSYEQYF